This TCR beta chain was identified during a study of cytotoxic CD8 clonotypes in ibrutinib-treated CLL. Across the study: Enrolment comprised around twelve relapsed/refractory and more than 14 treatment-naive patients; 17 to 18 were IGHV unmutated. Study-level results: At baseline, clonality was higher than in age-matched healthy donors and correlated with CD8+ counts. The study found clonality rose at ibrutinib response, then fell toward baseline at progression.

This table comes from immunoSEQ multiplex PCR, and its TCRdb copy is limited to in-frame clones, with some not included. The sample records 150,000 to 200,000 clones, 70% to 90% being singletons. On this clone: Antigen: not known.

This CDR3 contains 15 residues. Trimming took off 5 bases at V and 5 bases at J, with 18 bases between the two ends. Germline CDR1 is LNHNV and CDR2 is YYDKDF (reference sequence). The origin of this receptor is a human donor with chronic lymphocytic leukemia. The sequencing here drew on PBMCs, taken at disease progression, from a patient treated with ibrutinib. The V gene is TRBV15, the J gene TRBJ1-2; D not resolved. The CDR3 spells CATSPRTVILYGYTF. CDR3 nucleotides: TGTGCCACCAGCCCGAGGACTGTTATTCTGTATGGCTACACCTTC.